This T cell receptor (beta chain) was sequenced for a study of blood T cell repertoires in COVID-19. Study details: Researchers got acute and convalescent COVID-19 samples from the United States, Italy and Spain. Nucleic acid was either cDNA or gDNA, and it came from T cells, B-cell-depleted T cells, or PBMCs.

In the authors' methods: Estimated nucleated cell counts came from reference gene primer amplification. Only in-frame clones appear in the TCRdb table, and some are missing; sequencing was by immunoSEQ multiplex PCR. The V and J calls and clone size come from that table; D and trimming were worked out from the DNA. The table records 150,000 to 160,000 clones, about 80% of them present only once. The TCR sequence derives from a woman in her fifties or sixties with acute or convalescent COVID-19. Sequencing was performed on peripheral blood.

Here the CDR3 reads CASSLGASGGARGETQYF. CDR3 nucleotides: TGCGCCAGCAGCTTGGGAGCCAGCGGGGGGGCCCGAGGAGAGACCCAGTACTTC. The chain combines TRBV5-1 with TRBJ2-5, with 10 bases identical to TRBD2. CDR1 is SGHRS, CDR2 YFSETQ, per germline. The CDR3 extends over 18 amino acids. Trimming at V came to 0 bases and at J to 4 bases, leaving 12 bases not matched to a gene.